This record concerns one TCR beta chain sequence. This specimen comes from a study of blood T cell repertoires in COVID-19. Trimming cost V 5 bases and J 0 bases, with 2 bases left between them. Germline CDR1 reads LNHDA; CDR2 reads SQIVND (reference sequence). CDR3 length: 13 residues. Data came from immunoSEQ multiplex PCR; TCRdb stores just in-frame clones and leaves some out. The sample contains around 310,000 clones, approximately 88% of which appear only once. The sequence came from a man aged 25 to 40 who had recovered from COVID-19. The chain links TRBV19 to TRBJ2-6; D ambiguous. Source material: PBMCs or T cells enriched from blood (not recorded which). The chain's CDR3 is CASSRSGANVLTF. Here the CDR3 DNA reads TGTGCCAGTAGTCGCTCTGGGGCCAACGTCCTGACTTTC.